These T cell receptor beta chains were read from a single sample in a study of Ad26.COV2.S vaccination and SARS-CoV-2 variants. Clones were sequenced by immunoSEQ multiplex PCR, and TCRdb holds only the in-frame ones, with some missing. The sample lists hundreds of thousands of clones; around 89% were seen once. Sequencing was performed on peripheral blood, taken in a trial of Ad26.COV2.S vaccine versus placebo. The receptor source for this set is a person aged 18-60 years who received the Ad26.COV2.S COVID-19 vaccine or a placebo. The CDR3 runs from the conserved cysteine through the conserved F or W. A D gene is named only where the DNA matches it firmly. Size values are once, few and many counts, or a class for expanded clones, and some rows have none.

>TRBV27|TRBJ2-7|NA|NA
TGTGCCAGCAGTGGTCAGGGGTCTTCCTACGAGCAGTACTTC
CASSGQGSSYEQYF
>TRBV29-1|TRBJ2-7|few|NA
TGCAGCGTTTCACGGGTCAACGAGCAGTACTTC
CSVSRVNEQYF
>TRBV4-1|TRBJ2-1|NA|NA
TGCGCCAGCAGCCAAGAGGGAGGTGAGCAGTTCTTC
CASSQEGGEQFF
>TRBV5-6|TRBJ1-6|NA|TRBD1
TGTGCCAGCAGCAGATTTCTCGAGACAGGGAGCTCCTATAATTCACCCCTCCACTTT
CASSRFLETGSSYNSPLHF
>TRBV27|TRBJ1-6|NA|NA
TGTGCCAGCAGTAAAAGCTCCTATAATTCACCCCTCCACTTT
CASSKSSYNSPLHF
>TRBV25-1|TRBJ1-4|NA|TRBD1
TGTGCCAGCACGTCCCGGGACAGCTTCTCAATTGAAAAACTGTTTTTT
CASTSRDSFSIEKLFF
>TRBV7-8|TRBJ2-1|NA|NA
TGTGCCAGCAGCTCCCAACGACAACAGTGGGAGGTATACAATGAGCAGTTCTTC
CASSSQRQQWEVYNEQFF
>TRBV9|TRBJ1-2|NA|NA
TGTGCCAGCAGCGTAGGGCAGGGTAACTATGGCTACACCTTC
CASSVGQGNYGYTF
>TRBV9|TRBJ1-6|NA|NA
TGTGCCAGCAGCGTAGTAGAGGGGGTCGGTTCACCCCTCCACTTT
CASSVVEGVGSPLHF
>TRBV5-1|TRBJ1-4|NA|NA
TGCGCCAGCAGCCTGGTGGGGGGGAGGAATGAAAAACTGTTTTTT
CASSLVGGRNEKLFF
>TRBV7-3|TRBJ2-3|NA|NA
TGTGCCAGCAGCTTACGGCAGGGGTCAGATACGCAGTATTTT
CASSLRQGSDTQYF
>TRBV7-9|TRBJ2-7|many|NA
TGTGCCAGCAGCATCGACAGACAGGACGAGCAGTACTTC
CASSIDRQDEQYF
>TRBV9|TRBJ2-3|NA|NA
TGTGCCAGCAGCGTAGCGGGAGTTACAGATACGCAGTATTTT
CASSVAGVTDTQYF
>TRBV6-2/TRBV6-3|TRBJ1-6|once|NA
TGTGCCAGCAGTTACTCTCCGACAGAGTATAATTCACCCCTCCACTTT
CASSYSPTEYNSPLHF
>TRBV24-1|TRBJ1-2|once|NA
TGTGCCACCAGTGATTTGCGTTCAGGGTTCTATGGCTACACCTTC
CATSDLRSGFYGYTF
>TRBV6-6|TRBJ1-4|NA|TRBD1
TGTGCCAGCAGTCCGACAGGGGGTTCGAATGAAAAACTGTTTTTT
CASSPTGGSNEKLFF
>TRBV5-6|TRBJ1-3|NA|NA
TGTGCCAGCAGCTTGGGGGCAAGCGTTGGAAACACCATATATTTT
CASSLGASVGNTIYF
>TRBV29-1|TRBJ1-2|once|NA
TGCAGCGTTGAACTTAGCAACTTTAACTATGGCTACACCTTC
CSVELSNFNYGYTF
>TRBV3-1/TRBV3-2|TRBJ1-1|NA|NA
TGTGCCAGCAGCCAAGATGCGAGCACTGAAGCTTTCTTT
CASSQDASTEAFF
>TRBV5-1|TRBJ2-1|NA|NA
TGCGCCAGCAGCCCCCGTTCAGGGGCCGCTAGATTCGGGGAGCATGGGGAGCAGTTCTTC
CASSPRSGAARFGEHGEQFF
>TRBV11-1|TRBJ2-5|NA|TRBD2
TGTGCCAGCAGCTCGACTAGCGGGGGGGAGACCCAGTACTTC
CASSSTSGGETQYF
>TRBV24-1|TRBJ2-7|NA|NA
TGTGCCACCAGTGATTTGGGCTACGAGCAGTACTTC
CATSDLGYEQYF
>TRBV29-1|TRBJ2-3|NA|TRBD2
TGCAGCGTTTTCCTTAGCGGGAGGAGGGGTGGCACAGATACGCAGTATTTT
CSVFLSGRRGGTDTQYF
>TRBV5-6|TRBJ2-2|NA|NA
TGTGCCAGCAGCCGGCGTCTTAGCGGAGGCACCGGGGAGCTGTTTTTT
CASSRRLSGGTGELFF
>TRBV5-1|TRBJ2-7|NA|NA
TGCGCCAGCAGCTTAACAGGGTTGGGAGGGCCTCTTTCCTACGAGCAGTACTTC
CASSLTGLGGPLSYEQYF
>TRBV6-1|TRBJ1-6|NA|NA
TGTGCCAGCAGTGATATACAGGGAGTTGGTTCTTCACCCCTCCACTTT
CASSDIQGVGSSPLHF
>TRBV9|TRBJ1-6|once|NA
TGTGCCAGCAGCGTCTCGGTTTTGGGGGTTGGGTCACCCCTCCACTTT
CASSVSVLGVGSPLHF
>TRBV7-2|TRBJ2-2|once|NA
TGTGCCAGCAGCTTAAGGGCGGGGTTAACCGGGGAGCTGTTTTTT
CASSLRAGLTGELFF
>TRBV7-9|TRBJ1-6|NA|TRBD1
TGTGCCAGCAGATCCCAGGGACAGGCGAATTCACCCCTCCACTTT
CASRSQGQANSPLHF
>TRBV4-1|TRBJ1-4|NA|NA
TGCGCCAGCAGCCATCCCCGGGACACTAATGAAAAACTGTTTTTT
CASSHPRDTNEKLFF
>TRBV7-2|TRBJ2-5|once|TRBD1
TGTGCCAGCAGCTTAGATGGGGACAGGGCCATTGGACGGACCCAGTACTTC
CASSLDGDRAIGRTQYF
>TRBV19|TRBJ1-5|NA|TRBD1
TGTGCCAGTAGTATAACGACAGGGGCATATAGCAATCAGCCCCAGCATTTT
CASSITTGAYSNQPQHF
>TRBV29-1|TRBJ2-2|NA|NA
TGCAGCGCACAAAGACAGGCGGGGACCGGGGAGCTGTTTTTT
CSAQRQAGTGELFF
>TRBV7-3|TRBJ2-1|NA|NA
TGTGCCAGCAGCCTATACAACCCCAGGGGGGCCAATGAGCAGTTCTTC
CASSLYNPRGANEQFF
>TRBV28|TRBJ2-7|NA|NA
TGTGCCAGCAGTTTCTCGAGGACTACCTACGAGCAGTACTTC
CASSFSRTTYEQYF
>TRBV6-5|TRBJ1-3|NA|NA
TGTGCCAGCAGTTATAGGCCGAGCTCTGGAAACACCATATATTTT
CASSYRPSSGNTIYF
>TRBV6-5|TRBJ2-7|once|TRBD1
TGTGCCAGCAGTCCAACAGGGGGATCCTACGAGCAGTACTTC
CASSPTGGSYEQYF
>TRBV9|TRBJ1-4|NA|TRBD1
TGTGCCAGCAGTCCTCAGGGGGGTGATCGTGAAAAACTGTTTTTT
CASSPQGGDREKLFF
>TRBV30|TRBJ2-2|NA|NA
TGTGCCTGGAGTGTAGAGAGGGAGGACACCGGGGAGCTGTTTTTT
CAWSVEREDTGELFF
>TRBV19|TRBJ2-1|NA|TRBD2
TGTGCCAGTAGTATAGGACGCGGGAGGGCCGGGAATGAGCAGTTCTTC
CASSIGRGRAGNEQFF
>TRBV28|TRBJ1-2|NA|NA
TGTGCCAGCAGGCAATTAAACTATGGCTACACCTTC
CASRQLNYGYTF